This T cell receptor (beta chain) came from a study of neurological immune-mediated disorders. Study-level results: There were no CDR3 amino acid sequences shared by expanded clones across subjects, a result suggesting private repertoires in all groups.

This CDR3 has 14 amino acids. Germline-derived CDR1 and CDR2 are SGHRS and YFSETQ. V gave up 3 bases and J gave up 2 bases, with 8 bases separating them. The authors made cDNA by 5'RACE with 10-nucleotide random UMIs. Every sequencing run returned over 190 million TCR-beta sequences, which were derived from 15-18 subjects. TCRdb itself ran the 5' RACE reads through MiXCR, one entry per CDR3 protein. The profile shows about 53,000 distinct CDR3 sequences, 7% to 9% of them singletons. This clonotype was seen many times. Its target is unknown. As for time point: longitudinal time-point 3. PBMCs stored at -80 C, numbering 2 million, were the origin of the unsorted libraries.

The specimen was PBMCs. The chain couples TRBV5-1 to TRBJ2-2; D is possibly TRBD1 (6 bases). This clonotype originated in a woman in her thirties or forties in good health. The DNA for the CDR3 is TGCGCCAGCAGCTCACAGGGAAACACCGGGGAGCTGTTTTTT. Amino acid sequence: CASSSQGNTGELFF.